The rows below give T cell receptor beta chains drawn from one sample of a study of cytomegalovirus exposure and HLA in healthy donors. The method was immunoSEQ multiplex PCR; TCRdb's version includes in-frame clones alone and lacks a portion of them. The repertoire table contains roughly 190,000 clones. The sample consisted of PBMCs. Every receptor here comes from a woman under 30 in good health and CMV-seropositive. Each CDR3 is given with its conserved first and last residue. The D gene is left open where the match is weak.

v_call,j_call,d_call,cdr3_nt,cdr3_aa
TRBV6-5,TRBJ1-2,TRBD1,TGTGCCAGCAGCTCCCAGGGGGCCTATGGCTACACCTTC,CASSSQGAYGYTF
TRBV6-5,TRBJ2-7,NA,TGTGCCAGCAGCCCTTCACAGGGGGGGGACTACGAGCAGTACTTC,CASSPSQGGDYEQYF
TRBV2,TRBJ2-5,NA,TGTGCCAGCAGTGAAGCTAAAACAGGGCCCCTAAGGGGGGAGACCCAGTACTTC,CASSEAKTGPLRGETQYF
TRBV5-5,TRBJ1-2,TRBD1,TGTGCCAGCAGCGGTACAGGGGGACTTAACTATGGCTACACCTTC,CASSGTGGLNYGYTF
TRBV7-3,TRBJ2-2,TRBD2,TGTGCCAGCAGCGGAGGACTAGCGGGGGTACACACCGGGGAGCTGTTTTTT,CASSGGLAGVHTGELFF
TRBV5-4,TRBJ1-2,TRBD1,TGTGCCAGCAGCTCCTTAACAGGGGCAAGCTATGGCTACACCTTC,CASSSLTGASYGYTF
TRBV6-1,TRBJ2-2,TRBD1,TGTGCCAGCAGTCTAAGTGGACAGGGGGCCGGGGAGCTGTTTTTT,CASSLSGQGAGELFF
TRBV6-1,TRBJ1-3,TRBD1,TGTGCCACAGACAGGGGATCGGCTGGAAACACCATATATTTT,CATDRGSAGNTIYF
TRBV7-2,TRBJ2-5,TRBD2,TGTGCCAGCAGCTTCGGGGCTAGCGGGAGTGGGACCCAGTACTTC,CASSFGASGSGTQYF
TRBV7-7,TRBJ1-5,NA,TGTGCTAGCAGCTTATCCCCCCGGCCGGAGAGCAATCAGCCCCAGCATTTT,CASSLSPRPESNQPQHF
TRBV28,TRBJ2-5,NA,TGTGCCAGCAGCCCCCTGGCAGGGGAGGAGACCCAGTACTTC,CASSPLAGEETQYF
TRBV9,TRBJ2-1,TRBD1,TGTGCCAGCAGCGGCAACCAGGGGGCGGCTGAGCAGTTCTTC,CASSGNQGAAEQFF
TRBV28,TRBJ1-5,NA,TGTGCCAGCAGTTATGTGGGGGGTAAGCAGCCCCAGCATTTT,CASSYVGGKQPQHF
TRBV29-1,TRBJ1-1,NA,TGCAGCGTTACGGGGTTGGCTGAAGCTTTCTTT,CSVTGLAEAFF
TRBV2,TRBJ1-1,TRBD1,TGTGCCACCGCCAGGGGGTTCACTGAAGCTTTCTTT,CATARGFTEAFF
TRBV7-9,TRBJ2-1,NA,TGTGCCAGCAGCTTAGTTCTAGCCGGGTTTTCAAATGAGCAGTTCTTC,CASSLVLAGFSNEQFF
TRBV7-2,TRBJ2-5,NA,TGTGCCAGCAGCTTAGCGCTTACTTTCCAAGAGACCCAGTACTTC,CASSLALTFQETQYF
TRBV9,TRBJ2-1,TRBD2,TGTGCCAGCAGCGTTAGCGGGGGAAAATCCCTGTACTTGGAGCAGTTCTTC,CASSVSGGKSLYLEQFF
TRBV6-5,TRBJ2-5,NA,TGTGCCAGCAGACCAGGACCCGACAGGGAGACCCAGTACTTC,CASRPGPDRETQYF
TRBV5-6,TRBJ1-2,NA,TGTGCCAGCAGGTTGGGGGGGCAGATCTATGGCTACACCTTC,CASRLGGQIYGYTF
TRBV7-9,TRBJ2-1,NA,TGTGCCAGCAGCCCCGACAGGAATGAGCAGTTCTTC,CASSPDRNEQFF
TRBV6-4,TRBJ2-3,NA,TGTGCCAGCAGTGACGGGGCCTCTAGCACAGATACGCAGTATTTT,CASSDGASSTDTQYF
TRBV9,TRBJ2-2,NA,TGTGCCAGCAGCGTGCGTTCCGGGGAGCTGTTTTTT,CASSVRSGELFF
TRBV4-2,TRBJ2-1,TRBD2,TGTGCCAGCAGCCAGATTGCTAGCGGGAGGGCGGGTGAGCAGTTCTTC,CASSQIASGRAGEQFF
TRBV4-1,TRBJ1-6,TRBD1,TGCGCCAGCAGCCAAGACCCGGGACAGGGTTCACCCCTCCACTTT,CASSQDPGQGSPLHF
TRBV7-9,TRBJ2-2,TRBD1,TGTGCCAGCAGCTTAGGTGGGACAGGGAACACCGGGGAGCTGTTTTTT,CASSLGGTGNTGELFF
TRBV30,TRBJ2-5,NA,TGTGCCTGGAGAGACCGACTCCGGGAGACCCAGTACTTC,CAWRDRLRETQYF
TRBV5-1,TRBJ2-5,NA,TGCGCCAGCAGCTTGTCCGGGGGACGAGAGACCCAGTACTTC,CASSLSGGRETQYF
TRBV27,TRBJ2-5,NA,TGTGCCAGCAGTTTCCTGGGCAGGGGCCAAGAGACCCAGTACTTC,CASSFLGRGQETQYF
TRBV19,TRBJ1-3,NA,TGTGCCAGTAGGACGGGTACCTTCTCTGGAAACACCATATATTTT,CASRTGTFSGNTIYF
TRBV6-1,TRBJ1-5,TRBD1,TGTGCCAGCAGTGAAGCCGGTGGGGGGACAGGACAGCCCCAGCATTTT,CASSEAGGGTGQPQHF